The 19 T cell receptor beta chains in this list originate from one sample, sequenced in a study of shared clonotypes between healthy human individuals (dated by TCRdb to 2020 to 2021). The library was built by means of the immunoSEQ multiplex PCR assay. In TCRdb, the immuneACCESS table is reduced to in-frame sequences with V and J assigned. These tables do not hold every clone; where another copy was compared, an unresolved V gene accounts for under half, and the others remain unexplained. The sample table holds over a million clones, of which roughly 97% were seen once. Clones ranked in the top ten supply approximately 1.2% of the sample. Material: naive CD4+ T cells sorted from blood. The cell subset or site label of this sample denotes: CD45RA+ positively selected. Receptor source: a man in his thirties or forties in good health.

The chain couples TRBV7-8 to TRBJ2-4; 11 bases agree with TRBD1. The CDR3 consists of 14 residues. Germline assignment: CDR1 SGHVS and CDR2 FQNEAQ. Losses at the gene ends were 5 bases for V and 7 bases for J; bases not matched to a gene: 4. The CDR3 bases are TGTGCCAGCAGCGCCGGGACAGGGGGGAACATTCAGTACTTC. Protein product: CASSAGTGGNIQYF.

The CDR3 sequence: CSVGAREVSDTQYF. Written as DNA, the CDR3 is TGCAGCGTAGGGGCGCGGGAGGTATCAGATACGCAGTATTTT. The chain has TRBV29-1 and TRBJ2-3, with 8 bases identical to TRBD2. Trimming at V came to 6 bases and at J to 4 bases, leaving 9 bases not matched to a gene. The CDR3 covers 14 residues. CDR1 and CDR2 (germline): SQVTM, ANQGSEA.

The V gene is TRBV2, the J gene TRBJ2-1, with 7 nucleotides matching TRBD1. With 4 bases clipped from V and 0 bases from J, the junction kept 0 bases outside the gene matches. The germline V gene encodes CDR1 SNHLY and CDR2 FYNNEI. The CDR3 totals 14 residues. For the CDR3, the DNA is TGTGCCAGCAGTGGGGACAGCTCCTACAATGAGCAGTTCTTC. This gives the protein CASSGDSSYNEQFF.

The V and J genes are TRBV7-2 and TRBJ2-2; D remains ambiguous. Trimming stripped 1 base from V and 6 bases from J, with 9 bases between. In germline, CDR1 is SGHTA, CDR2 FQGNSA. The CDR3 sequence is 14 residues long. CDR3 sequence reads: CASSLGWAAGELFF. The CDR3 bases are TGTGCCAGCAGCTTAGGATGGGCCGCCGGGGAGCTGTTTTTT.

The chain uses TRBV4-1 and TRBJ1-3; 7 bases match TRBD1. Germline V gene data show CDR1 as MGHRA and CDR2 as YSYEKL. J lost 0 bases, V lost 4 bases, and 3 bases had no gene match. The CDR3 runs to 15 residues. CDR3 nucleotide sequence: TGCGCCAGCAGCCTACAGGGGTCCTCTGGAAACACCATATATTTT. It specifies CASSLQGSSGNTIYF.

This clone has only one observation. J is TRBJ2-7 and V is TRBV9; no clear D gene. The CDR3 consists of 15 residues. The germline CDR1 and CDR2 sequences are SGDLS and YYNGEE. V was clipped by 0 bases and J by 3 bases, with 13 bases between them. The CDR3 sequence: CASSVDLEFGYEQYF. CDR3 in DNA: TGTGCCAGCAGCGTAGATTTAGAATTCGGCTACGAGCAGTACTTC.

The rearrangement joins TRBV15 to TRBJ2-5; tentatively, D is TRBD2 (5 bases). This CDR3 comprises 17 residues. The germline CDR1 and CDR2 sequences are LNHNV and YYDKDF (reference sequence). Trimming left V 1 base short and J 2 bases short, with 17 bases between. CDR3 sequence: CATSRGPFIEGQETQYF. DNA of the CDR3: TGTGCCACCAGCAGAGGCCCCTTTATAGAGGGACAAGAGACCCAGTACTTC.

This clone was counted once. CDR3 DNA: TGTGCCAGCAGTACCCCGGTCGGGGGAAAAGAGACCCAGTACTTC. Protein: CASSTPVGGKETQYF. The chain carries TRBV28 and TRBJ2-5, with TRBD2 as a possible D gene (6 bases). The V gene's germline CDR1 is MDHEN and CDR2 SYDVKM. The germline V and J ends were trimmed by 5 bases and 3 bases, with 16 bases remaining between them. The CDR3 is 15 amino acids.

In its sample, this clone was seen a few times. This chain joins TRBV11-2 and TRBJ2-1; no clear D gene. CDR1 SGHAT and CDR2 FQNNGV come from the germline V gene. CDR3 size: 12 residues. Trimming stripped 5 bases from V and 10 bases from J, with 12 bases between. CDR3 amino acids: CASSLTAREQFF. CDR3 nucleotide sequence: TGTGCCAGCAGCCTTACCGCTCGGGAGCAGTTCTTC. The whole variable domain, remainder taken from reference TRBV11-2 and TRBJ2-1, is EAGVAQSPRYKIIEKRQSVAFWCNPISGHATLYWYQQILGQGPKLLIQFQNNGVVDDSQLPKDRFSAERLKGVDSTLKIQPAKLEDSAVYLCASSLTAREQFFGPGTRLTVL.

J is TRBJ2-1 and V is TRBV28; D might be TRBD2 (5 bases). The CDR3 runs to 14 residues. V was clipped by 7 bases and J by 4 bases, with 14 bases between them. Germline CDR1 reads MDHEN; CDR2 reads SYDVKM. Here the CDR3 reads CASTKYGKYNEQFF. Here the CDR3 DNA reads TGTGCCAGCACCAAGTACGGGAAATACAATGAGCAGTTCTTC.

V is TRBV18 and J is TRBJ2-7; tentatively, D is TRBD1 (5 bases). CDR1 is KGHSH and CDR2 is LQKENI in the germline V gene. With 2 bases removed from V and 0 bases from J, the gap between germline ends came to 11 bases. The CDR3 loop spans 15 amino acids. This chain's CDR3 is CASSPGADTSYEQYF. The CDR3 nucleotides are TGTGCCAGCTCACCAGGGGCTGACACCTCCTACGAGCAGTACTTC.

This rearrangement joins TRBV7-2 to TRBJ2-7, with TRBD2 identical over 8 bases. Germline values: CDR1 SGHTA, CDR2 FQGNSA. Unmatched junction bases numbered 7, after V lost 6 bases and J lost 0 bases. This CDR3 is 15 amino acids long. In DNA, the CDR3 is TGTGCCAGCAGTACTAGCGGCCTTAGCTCCTACGAGCAGTACTTC. Translation gives CASSTSGLSSYEQYF.

This clone is a singleton in its sample. The chain is built from TRBV10-2 and TRBJ2-1; perhaps TRBD2 as D (5 bases). Per germline, CDR1 WSHSY and CDR2 SAAADI. The CDR3 is 13 amino acids. V was cut by 4 bases and J by 6 bases, with 10 bases left in between. Here the CDR3 reads CASSGLAINEQFF. DNA of the CDR3: TGCGCCAGCAGTGGGCTAGCTATCAATGAGCAGTTCTTC.

The chain recombines TRBV23-1 with TRBJ2-3; tentatively, D is TRBD1 (6 bases). TRBV23-1 is treated as an ORF (open reading frame) with a function not yet certain. The CDR3 is 18 residues long. V was pared by 0 bases and J by 6 bases, with 22 bases between. CDR3 sequence: CASSQSQTLEGVLDTQYF. The CDR3 nucleotides read TGCGCCAGCAGTCAATCTCAAACCCTAGAGGGGGTATTGGATACGCAGTATTTT.

This chain connects TRBV5-1 to TRBJ2-5, with 8 bases fitting TRBD1. Germline CDR1 and CDR2: SGHRS and YFSETQ. The CDR3 is 14 residues long. V trimming: 0 bases; J trimming: 5 bases; junction bases outside the gene matches: 3. CDR3 sequence: CASSLGYRGETQYF. As DNA, the CDR3 is TGCGCCAGCAGCTTGGGTTACAGGGGGGAGACCCAGTACTTC.

The chain joins TRBV5-5 to TRBJ1-5; maybe TRBD1 (5 bases). The CDR3 consists of 15 residues. The V gene's germline CDR1 is SGHKS and CDR2 YYEKEE (reference sequence). Trimming took 0 bases from V and 4 from J, leaving 11 bases between them. The CDR3 is CASSLARGLNQPQHF. In DNA, the CDR3 is TGTGCCAGCAGCTTGGCTCGGGGCTTAAATCAGCCCCAGCATTTT.

The chain links TRBV12-5 to TRBJ2-2, with 11 bases fitting TRBD2. The V gene end was trimmed by 1 base and the J gene end by 1 base; junction bases not matched to a gene: 14. The CDR3 has 21 residues. Germline CDR1 LGHNT, CDR2 FRNRAP. CDR3 amino acids: CASGLEKNTGTSGVNTGELFF. In DNA form, the CDR3 reads TGTGCTAGTGGTTTGGAAAAAAATACCGGGACTAGCGGAGTGAACACCGGGGAGCTGTTTTTT.

The CDR3 nucleotides read TGTGCCAGCAGTTCGGGGACTATTTCCGAGCAGTACTTC. This sequence encodes CASSSGTISEQYF. J is TRBJ2-7 and V is TRBV28, with 7 nucleotides matching TRBD2. Germline CDR1 reads MDHEN; CDR2 reads SYDVKM. The trim removed 4 bases at V and 6 bases at J, leaving 6 bases unmatched. The CDR3 covers 13 residues.

The V and J genes are TRBV6-5 and TRBJ2-7; D remains unclear. In germline, CDR1 is MNHEY, CDR2 SVGAGI. This CDR3 is built from 13 residues. V was pared by 3 bases and J by 7 bases, with 13 bases between. CDR3 sequence reads: CASSYLGSSEQYF. Written as DNA, the CDR3 is TGTGCCAGCAGTTATCTAGGTAGCTCGGAGCAGTACTTC.